The clone carrying this T cell receptor (beta chain) came up many times. CDR1 and CDR2 (germline): SNHLY, FYNNEI. V lost 8 bases and J lost 4; bases outside the gene matches: 8. CDR3 length: 14 amino acids. Per the original data handling: Scientists estimated how many nucleated cells there were by amplifying reference gene primers. The method was immunoSEQ multiplex PCR; TCRdb's version includes in-frame clones alone and lacks a portion of them. That table furnishes V, J and clone size, whereas the DNA furnished D and trimming. The sample contains under 300,000 clones, approximately 82% of which appear only once. The data originate from a study of blood T cell repertoires in COVID-19. Study in general: Acute-phase and convalescent COVID-19 samples originated in the United States, Italy and Spain. The analysed material was cDNA or gDNA that came from T cells, B-cell-depleted T cells, or PBMCs.

The sequence was collected from a man aged 55 to 70 who had recovered from COVID-19. Sequencing input: peripheral blood. The chain carries TRBV2 and TRBJ1-3; TRBD1 matches 7 bases. CDR3 amino acids: CASQPPGQGNTIYF. CDR3 DNA: TGTGCCAGCCAGCCCCCGGGACAGGGAAACACCATATATTTT.